These 25 T cell receptor beta chains were all obtained from the same sample, sequenced in a study of regulatory T cells in long-lasting Graves disease. iRepertoire HTBI primers and Arm-PCR of CDR3 regions built TCR beta libraries. TCRdb called the multiplex PCR reads again in MiXCR, with one record for every CDR3 protein. The sample has around 400,000 distinct CDR3 sequences, about 15% seen once; the top ten hold about 8.2%. Described time point: newly diagnosed GD, antithyroid drugs for less than 3 months. Generation of the TCR library employed RNA extracted from PBMCs. The same sample was also studied in work on T cells in Graves' hyperthyroidism and ophthalmopathy.

The sample consisted of peripheral blood mononuclear cells (PBMCs), taken at new diagnosis, from a patient treated with antithyroid drugs. These receptors all stem from a woman aged 40 to 50 with Graves disease.

This clonotype turned up a few times. The V gene is TRBV7-8, the J gene TRBJ1-5; D is unresolved. The ends were cut back, 2 bases at V and 3 bases at J, with 17 bases in the middle. The germline V gene has CDR1 SGHVS and CDR2 FQNEAQ. The CDR3 has 17 residues. Written as DNA, the CDR3 is TGTGCCAGCAGCTTATCAGAGTCTACTTGGGACAATCAGCCCCAGCATTTT. It is translated as CASSLSESTWDNQPQHF.

This clonotype was seen repeatedly, ten times or more. The genes are TRBV27 and TRBJ1-1; D gene uncertain. The V and J ends lost 3 bases and 4 bases respectively, with 9 bases between them. This CDR3 contains 13 residues. The V gene's germline CDR1 is MNHEY and CDR2 SMNVEV (reference sequence). The CDR3 nucleotides read TGTGCCAGCAGTTTCGTAGGGAGCACTGAAGCTTTCTTT. This translates into CASSFVGSTEAFF.

Many counts were recorded for this clonotype. The CDR3 sequence: CSATGDRGYEQYF. In DNA, the CDR3 is TGCAGTGCCACGGGAGACAGGGGCTACGAGCAGTACTTC. The V call is TRBV20-1, the J call TRBJ2-7; 8 bases match TRBD1. In germline, CDR1 is DFQATT, CDR2 SNEGSKA (reference sequence). Unmatched junction bases numbered 7, after V lost 6 bases and J lost 3 bases. CDR3 length equals 13 residues.

This clonotype was observed many times. The chain joins TRBV10-3 to TRBJ2-5; D call uncertain. This CDR3 contains 13 residues. V lost 6 bases, J lost 1 base, and 9 bases lay in between. CDR1 and CDR2 from the germline V gene are ENHRY and SYGVKD. This chain's CDR3 is CAISTVPQETQYF. The CDR3 nucleotides read TGTGCCATCAGCACGGTACCCCAAGAGACCCAGTACTTC.

A note on this clonotype: A far larger clone is only one base removed, so a read error is likely. The chain combines TRBV7-9 with TRBJ2-1; no clear D. This CDR3 has 13 residues. Germline CDR1 and CDR2: SEHNR and FQNEAQ (reference sequence). Trimming removed 7 bases from V and 10 bases from J, with 17 bases in between. CDR3 region: CASTSVSSYEQFF. CDR3 bases: TGTGCCAGCACCTCCGTTAGCTCCTACGAGCAGTTCTTC.

This clonotype showed up just a few times. This likely reflects a read error, since a far larger clone is one base away. The chain has TRBV7-8 and TRBJ1-1; D remains ambiguous. V lost 8 bases and J lost 1, with 5 bases in between. From germline, CDR1 is SGHVS and CDR2 FQNEAQ. There are 11 residues in the CDR3. The CDR3 sequence: CASEGNTEAFF. The CDR3 DNA sequence: TGTGCCAGCGAGGGGAACACTGAAGCTTTCTTT.

This clonotype was seen only a few times. The chain combines TRBV29-1 with TRBJ1-1; D remains ambiguous. CDR1 and CDR2 (germline): SQVTM, ANQGSEA. The CDR3 is 16 residues long. V was trimmed by 7 bases and J by 1 base, leaving 22 bases between them. CDR3 sequence reads: CSAVLARRTRNTEAFF. The CDR3 DNA sequence: TGCAGCGCGGTCCTAGCGCGCAGGACGAGGAACACTGAAGCTTTCTTT.

V and J are TRBV4-1 and TRBJ1-2; D ambiguous. Trimming took off 5 bases at V and 4 bases at J, with 11 bases between the two ends. The CDR3 runs to 13 residues. Germline CDR1 MGHRA, CDR2 YSYEKL. CDR3 DNA: TGCGCCAGCAGCTCGATAGCTGGCTATGGCTACACCTTC. It specifies CASSSIAGYGYTF.

This clonotype was detected ten times or more. The chain is built from TRBV7-9 and TRBJ2-7; 12 bases agree with TRBD2. This CDR3 comprises 16 residues. Germline CDR1 SEHNR, CDR2 FQNEAQ (reference sequence). Trimming at V came to 5 bases and at J to 2 bases, leaving 7 bases not matched to a gene. The CDR3 DNA is TGTGCCAGCAGCCGGACTAGCGGGGAGAACGCCTACGAGCAGTACTTC. Translation: CASSRTSGENAYEQYF.

V and J are TRBV27 and TRBJ2-7; D is ambiguous. The germline V gene has CDR1 MNHEY and CDR2 SMNVEV (reference sequence). The CDR3 sequence is 13 residues long. The ends were cut back, 2 bases at V and 2 bases at J, with 7 bases in the middle. The CDR3 here is CASSLKVTYEQYF. For the CDR3, the DNA is TGTGCCAGCAGTTTAAAGGTTACCTACGAGCAGTACTTC.

J is TRBJ2-7 and V is TRBV19; D remains unclear. CDR1 and CDR2 (germline): LNHDA, SQIVND (reference sequence). The ends were cut back, 4 bases at V and 3 bases at J, with 10 bases in the middle. This CDR3 is built from 13 residues. The CDR3 bases are TGTGCCAGTAGTACGACTTTTCTCTACGAGCAGTACTTC. Its translation: CASSTTFLYEQYF.

The chain joins TRBV30 to TRBJ2-7, with a weak D call TRBD2 (6 bases). The CDR3 runs to 12 residues. The V gene lost 5 bases and the J gene lost 0 bases, with 8 bases spanning the gap. Germline lookup yields CDR1 GTSNPN and CDR2 SVGIG (reference sequence). The CDR3 protein is CAWSGDSYEQYF. In DNA, the CDR3 is TGTGCCTGGTCGGGGGACTCCTACGAGCAGTACTTC.

This clonotype was seen at least ten times. This rearrangement joins TRBV30 to TRBJ1-2; D is perhaps TRBD1 (6 bases). The CDR3 is 15 residues long. Germline lookup yields CDR1 GTSNPN and CDR2 SVGIG (reference sequence). V shed 5 bases and J shed 4 bases, with 20 bases lying between them. The CDR3 DNA reads TGTGCCTGGGGGCGAACACAGGGTTACAGCTATGGCTACACCTTC. It yields the protein CAWGRTQGYSYGYTF.

This clonotype was observed at least ten times. The chain is built from TRBV6-1 and TRBJ1-5; TRBD1 aligns across 8 bases. Losses at the gene ends were 4 bases for V and 5 bases for J; bases not matched to a gene: 7. Germline CDR1 and CDR2: MNHNS and SASEGT. The CDR3 totals 15 residues. In DNA form, the CDR3 reads TGTGCCAGCAGTGCAGAGACAGGGGCACATCAGCCCCAGCATTTT. It codes for CASSAETGAHQPQHF.

The V and J genes are TRBV3-1 and TRBJ1-5; 8 bases are a match to TRBD1. This CDR3 is built from 17 residues. With 3 bases clipped from V and 2 bases from J, the junction kept 9 bases outside the gene matches. Germline-derived CDR1 and CDR2 are LGHDT and YNNKEL (reference sequence). The CDR3 is CASSQDDRGGGNQPQHF. The CDR3 DNA is TGTGCCAGCAGCCAGGACGACAGGGGCGGAGGCAATCAGCCCCAGCATTTT.

This clonotype was counted many times. CDR3: CASSSKDFTDTQYF. As DNA, the CDR3 is TGTGCCAGCAGCTCAAAAGACTTTACAGATACGCAGTATTTT. The rearrangement joins TRBV11-3 to TRBJ2-3; D is unclear. V was pared by 4 bases and J by 3 bases, with 11 bases between. From germline, CDR1 is SGHNT and CDR2 YENEEA. The CDR3 sequence is 14 residues long.

This clonotype occurred a few times. This likely reflects a read error, since a far larger clone is one base away. The rearrangement joins TRBV20-1 to TRBJ2-3; 10 bases line up with TRBD1. The better agreement between TRBJ2-5 and the DNA end casts doubt on the J call. Looked up from germline, CDR1 is DFQATT and CDR2 is SNEGSKA (reference sequence). This CDR3 contains 14 residues. The CDR3 sequence: CSAGLGTGEEAQYF. DNA of the CDR3: TGCAGTGCTGGACTGGGGACAGGGGAAGAGGCCCAGTACTTC.

This clonotype was found many times. CDR3 nucleotides: TGTGCCAGCAGCGTAGCGGCAGGGATGGAGACCCAGTACTTC. It encodes CASSVAAGMETQYF. The J gene is TRBJ2-5, the V gene TRBV9; perhaps TRBD1 as D (5 bases). Deletions cut 0 bases from V and 5 bases from J, with 11 bases between. The CDR3 consists of 14 residues. Germline CDR1 and CDR2: SGDLS and YYNGEE.

The chain couples TRBV9 to TRBJ2-3, with 7 nucleotides matching TRBD2. Trimming removed 5 bases from V and 0 bases from J; junction bases left unmatched: 12. Germline values: CDR1 SGDLS, CDR2 YYNGEE. The CDR3 extends over 17 amino acids. The chain's CDR3 is CASSGTKGPSSTDTQYF. The CDR3 DNA sequence: TGTGCCAGCAGTGGGACTAAGGGACCGTCAAGCACAGATACGCAGTATTTT. Full variable domain (missing parts from reference TRBV9 and TRBJ2-3): DSGVTQTPKHLITATGQRVTLRCSPRSGDLSVYWYQQSLDQGLQFLIQYYNGEERAKGNILERFSAQQFPDLHSELNLSSLELGDSALYFCASSGTKGPSSTDTQYFGPGTRLTVL.

This clonotype was detected ten times or more. This chain joins TRBV11-2 and TRBJ2-1, with 7 bases matching TRBD1. Germline CDR1 reads SGHAT; CDR2 reads FQNNGV. The CDR3 is 12 amino acids. V was pared by 5 bases and J by 7 bases, with 2 bases of the junction left unmatched. The CDR3 here is CASSGRGNEQFF. In DNA form, the CDR3 reads TGTGCCAGCAGCGGCAGGGGGAATGAGCAGTTCTTC.

The V call is TRBV29-1, the J call TRBJ2-2; D is uncertain. This CDR3 contains 13 residues. Germline values: CDR1 SQVTM, CDR2 ANQGSEA. V lost 4 bases to trimming and J lost 2 bases, with 8 bases between them. CDR3 protein: CSVVSNNTGELFF. CDR3 in DNA: TGCAGCGTTGTAAGCAACAACACCGGGGAGCTGTTTTTT.

This clonotype was counted at least ten times. This chain links TRBV13 with TRBJ2-7; D possibly corresponds to TRBD1 (6 bases). Germline CDR1 and CDR2: PRHDT and FYEKMQ (reference sequence). Trimming pared 0 bases from V and 2 bases from J, leaving 14 bases between. The CDR3 consists of 16 residues. The CDR3 sequence is CASSLGRRQVAYEQYF. CDR3 nucleotide sequence: TGTGCCAGCAGCTTAGGAAGGCGACAGGTAGCCTACGAGCAGTACTTC.

The chain links TRBV7-8 to TRBJ2-1, with D possibly matching TRBD2 (5 bases). V lost 7 bases, J lost 4 bases, and 17 bases lay in between. The germline V gene encodes CDR1 SGHVS and CDR2 FQNEAQ. This CDR3 comprises 15 residues. This CDR3 reads CASKNLTSGYNEQFF. DNA for the CDR3: TGTGCCAGCAAAAACCTGACCAGCGGATACAATGAGCAGTTCTTC.

This clonotype was found a few times. The chain links TRBV7-9 to TRBJ2-7; 8 bases line up with TRBD1. The V and J ends lost 2 bases and 5 bases, in that order; junction bases with no gene match: 5. The length of the CDR3 is 14 residues. The germline CDR1 and CDR2 sequences are SEHNR and FQNEAQ (reference sequence). The CDR3: CASSLTRTGNEQYF. The CDR3 region has the DNA TGTGCCAGCAGCTTAACTAGGACAGGGAACGAGCAGTACTTC.

The V call is TRBV6-9, the J call TRBJ2-3; 12 bases fit TRBD2. V lost 4 bases, J lost 9 bases, and 5 bases stayed unmatched. The germline gives CDR1 MNHGY, CDR2 SVAAGI. This CDR3 is 14 amino acids long. The DNA for the CDR3 is TGTGCCAGCAGTTCCCGGCTAGCGGGGGGGACGCAGTATTTT. This codes for CASSSRLAGGTQYF.